Shown below are 4 T cell receptor beta chains from a single sample sequenced in a study of T cell responses to AZD1222 COVID-19 vaccine. TCRdb's copy holds only in-frame clones and misses some; the assay was immunoSEQ multiplex PCR. This table has around 150,000 clones, about 91% appearing once. Sequenced here: peripheral blood, sampled 28 days after the second AZD1222 dose. The receptors come from an adult who received the AZD1222 COVID-19 vaccine.

This sequence joins TRBV18 and TRBJ1-6; D gene uncertain. The V and J ends lost 3 bases and 2 bases respectively, with 8 bases between them. The germline V gene encodes CDR1 KGHSH and CDR2 LQKENI. The CDR3 is made up of 15 amino acids. The CDR3 is CASSPMGTYNSPLHF. CDR3 nucleotides: TGTGCCAGCTCACCCATGGGGACCTATAATTCACCCCTCCACTTT.

This clone was counted once. This chain joins TRBV7-9 and TRBJ1-1, with 7 bases matching TRBD1. Germline-derived CDR1 and CDR2 are SEHNR and FQNEAQ (reference sequence). The CDR3 has 13 amino acids. Trimming took 2 bases from V and 6 from J; bases not matched to a gene: 3. The CDR3 reads CASSLPGGAEAFF. For the CDR3, the DNA is TGTGCCAGCAGCTTACCAGGGGGGGCTGAAGCTTTCTTT.

The chain recombines TRBV5-4 with TRBJ1-2; 7 bases fit TRBD1. The V and J ends lost 7 bases and 1 base, in that order; junction bases with no gene match: 13. CDR1 is SGHNT, CDR2 YYREEE, per germline (reference sequence). The CDR3 contains 16 residues. The CDR3 coding sequence is TGTGCCAGCTCCACGGCAGGGGGTTCGGATAACTATGGCTACACCTTC. Residues: CASSTAGGSDNYGYTF. The entire variable domain, with the rest obtained from reference TRBV5-4 and TRBJ1-2, is as follows: ETGVTQSPTHLIKTRGQQVTLRCSSQSGHNTVSWYQQALGQGPQFIFQYYREEENGRGNFPPRFSGLQFPNYSSELNVNALELDDSALYLCASSTAGGSDNYGYTFGSGTRLTVV.

V usage is TRBV28 and J usage is TRBJ2-2; D is perhaps TRBD2 (5 bases). V dropped 6 bases and J dropped 1 base, with 18 bases sitting between them. CDR1 is MDHEN, CDR2 SYDVKM, per germline. This CDR3 spans 17 amino acids. CDR3 sequence: CASSSPRGSENTGELFF. CDR3 DNA: TGTGCCAGCAGCTCCCCCCGGGGTAGCGAGAACACCGGGGAGCTGTTTTTT.